This paragraph reports one T cell receptor beta chain. Some clones are missing from TCRdb's copy, which holds only in-frame ones; the method was immunoSEQ multiplex PCR. The data hold about 110,000 clones, with about 88% observed a single time. The sample belongs to a study of blood T cell repertoires in COVID-19. Per germline, CDR1 SGHRS and CDR2 YFSETQ. The V end lost 0 bases, the J end lost 0 bases, and 10 bases lay between the germline ends. This CDR3 has 15 residues. The sample taken for sequencing was peripheral blood. The clonotype was recovered from a human donor in a cohort sampled during active COVID-19. The J gene is TRBJ2-7, the V gene TRBV5-1; no clear D gene. CDR3 sequence reads: CASSLEPGISYEQYF. In nucleotides, the CDR3 is TGCGCCAGCAGCTTGGAGCCAGGAATCTCCTACGAGCAGTACTTC.